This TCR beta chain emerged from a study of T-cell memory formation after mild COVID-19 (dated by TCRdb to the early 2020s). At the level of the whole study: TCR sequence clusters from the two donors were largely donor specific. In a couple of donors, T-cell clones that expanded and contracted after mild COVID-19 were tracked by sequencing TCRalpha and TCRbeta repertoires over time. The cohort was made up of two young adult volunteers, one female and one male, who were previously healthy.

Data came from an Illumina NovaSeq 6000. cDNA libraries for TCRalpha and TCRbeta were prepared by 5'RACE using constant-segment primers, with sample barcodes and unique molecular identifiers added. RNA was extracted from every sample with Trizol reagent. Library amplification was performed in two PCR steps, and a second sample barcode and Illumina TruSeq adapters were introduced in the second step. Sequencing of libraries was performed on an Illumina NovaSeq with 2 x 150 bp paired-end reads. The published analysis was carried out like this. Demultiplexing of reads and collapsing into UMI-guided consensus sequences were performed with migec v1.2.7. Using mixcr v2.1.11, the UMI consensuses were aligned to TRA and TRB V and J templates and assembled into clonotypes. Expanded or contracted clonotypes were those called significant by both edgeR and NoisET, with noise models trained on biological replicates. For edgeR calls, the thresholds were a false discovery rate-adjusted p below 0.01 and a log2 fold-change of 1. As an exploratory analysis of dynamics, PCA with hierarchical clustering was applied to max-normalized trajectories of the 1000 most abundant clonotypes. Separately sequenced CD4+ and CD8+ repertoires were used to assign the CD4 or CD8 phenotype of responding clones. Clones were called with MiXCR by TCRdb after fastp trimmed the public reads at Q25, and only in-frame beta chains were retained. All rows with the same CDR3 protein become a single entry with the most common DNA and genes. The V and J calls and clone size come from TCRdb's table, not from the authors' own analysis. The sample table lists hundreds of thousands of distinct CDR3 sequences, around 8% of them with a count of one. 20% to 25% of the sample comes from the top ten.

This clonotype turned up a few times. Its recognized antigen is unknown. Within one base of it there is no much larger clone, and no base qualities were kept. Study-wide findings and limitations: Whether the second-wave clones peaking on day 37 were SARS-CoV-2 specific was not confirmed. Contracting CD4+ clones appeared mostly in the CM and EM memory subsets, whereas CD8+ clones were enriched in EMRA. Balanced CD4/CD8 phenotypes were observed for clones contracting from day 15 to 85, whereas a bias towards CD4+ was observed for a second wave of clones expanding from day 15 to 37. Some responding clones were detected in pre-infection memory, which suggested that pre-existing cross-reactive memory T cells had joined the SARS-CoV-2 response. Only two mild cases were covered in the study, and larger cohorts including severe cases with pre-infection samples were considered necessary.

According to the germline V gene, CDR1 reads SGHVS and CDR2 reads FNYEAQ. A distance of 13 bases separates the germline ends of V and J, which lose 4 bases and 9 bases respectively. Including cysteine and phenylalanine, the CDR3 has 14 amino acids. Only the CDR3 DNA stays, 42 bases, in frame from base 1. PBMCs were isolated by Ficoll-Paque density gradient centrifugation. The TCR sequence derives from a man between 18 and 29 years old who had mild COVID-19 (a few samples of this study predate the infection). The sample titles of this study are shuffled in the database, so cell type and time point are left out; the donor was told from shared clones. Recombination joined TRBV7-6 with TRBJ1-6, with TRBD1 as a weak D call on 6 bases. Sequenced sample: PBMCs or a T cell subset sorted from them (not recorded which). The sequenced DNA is TGTGCCAGCAGCTCAACAGGGACCGGTTCACCCCTCCACTTT. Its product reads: CASSSTGTGSPLHF. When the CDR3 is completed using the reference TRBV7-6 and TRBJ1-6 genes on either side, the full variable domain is GAGVSQSPRYKVTKRGQDVALRCDPISGHVSLYWYRQALGQGPEFLTYFNYEAQQDKSGLPNDRFSAERPEGSISTLTIQRTEQRDSAMYRCASSSTGTGSPLHFGNGTRLTVT.